This T cell receptor (beta chain) originates from a study of human T cells and chemical hapten exposure. About the research overall: TCR yield per sample varied, mainly due to pooled library volumes.

The sample's time point: healthy volunteer bleed at 2 weeks. Blood, whole and unfractionated, served as the source for total RNA extraction. CDR1 and CDR2 (germline): SGHRS, YFSETQ. CDR3 size: 16 residues. With 3 bases clipped from V and 4 bases from J, the junction kept 9 bases outside the gene matches. The library tagged individual cDNA molecules with unique molecular identifiers. Original handling: With a range of roughly 20,000 to 750,000, the median per sample was roughly 91,000 TCRs. Via MiXCR, TCRdb re-called the RACE reads, giving one row per CDR3 protein. In this record, the V and J calls reflect TCRdb's handling and not the investigators' own analysis. Of about 130,000 distinct CDR3 sequences in the sample, about 9% are singletons; the top ten hold under 2%.

The clonotype originates from a male donor in good health. Some clones in this sample may be carry-over from other donors' samples. The chain carries TRBV5-1 and TRBJ2-3, with 9 nucleotides matching TRBD1. Source material: whole blood. As DNA, the CDR3 is TGCGCCAGCAGCTCCACGACAGGGGGGATCGCAGATACGCAGTATTTT. Protein: CASSSTTGGIADTQYF.